The 30 T cell receptor beta chains presented below share a single source sample, sequenced in a study of regulatory T cells in long-lasting Graves disease. As to time point: newly diagnosed GD, antithyroid drugs for less than 3 months. The authors made the TCR library using RNA they extracted from PBMCs. TCR beta libraries were built with iRepertoire HTBI primers and Arm-PCR of CDR3 regions. In TCRdb, the multiplex PCR reads were re-called with MiXCR into one record per CDR3 protein. The profile covers fewer than 650,000 distinct CDR3 sequences, with about 16% appearing a single time and about 12% taken by the ten largest. Separately, the same data were catalogued under a study of T cells in Graves' hyperthyroidism and ophthalmopathy.

Sequenced here: peripheral blood mononuclear cells (PBMCs), sampled at new diagnosis, from a patient treated with antithyroid drugs. Source of these receptors: a man between 18 and 29 years old with Graves disease.

This clonotype was seen many times. This chain connects TRBV5-5 to TRBJ2-7; 8 bases are shared with TRBD1. This CDR3 is built from 15 residues. Germline CDR1 and CDR2: SGHKS and YYEKEE (reference sequence). The V and J ends lost 4 bases and 6 bases, in that order; junction bases with no gene match: 12. The CDR3 DNA sequence: TGTGCCAGCAGCCTCTGGACAGGGAATGTCGGCGAGCAGTACTTC. It encodes CASSLWTGNVGEQYF.

The CDR3 DNA reads TGCGCCAGCAGCCCGAGGACAGGGGGCTCCAGAGGGGAGCAGTTCTTC. This translates into CASSPRTGGSRGEQFF. The chain has TRBV5-1 and TRBJ2-1; TRBD1 agrees at 11 bases. The CDR3 runs 16 residues. V dropped 4 bases and J dropped 10; count of bases not matched to a gene: 13. Per germline, CDR1 SGHRS and CDR2 YFSETQ.

The chain recombines TRBV7-9 with TRBJ1-3, with 8 bases aligning to TRBD1. Germline lookup yields CDR1 SEHNR and CDR2 FQNEAQ (reference sequence). Trimming took 1 base from V and 2 from J; bases not matched to a gene: 4. This CDR3 has 16 amino acids. Written as DNA, the CDR3 is TGTGCCAGCAGCTTAGGAGACAGGGGAGCTGGAAACACCATATATTTT. Its translation: CASSLGDRGAGNTIYF.

This clonotype was recorded many times. The rearrangement uses TRBV18 and TRBJ2-7; a possible D gene is TRBD2 (7 bases). Germline V lookup: CDR1 KGHSH, CDR2 LQKENI. The CDR3 has 15 residues. V was trimmed by 2 bases and J by 2 bases, leaving 13 bases between them. CDR3 coding DNA: TGTGCCAGCTCACCAGAGGGGGGGCTGACCTACGAGCAGTACTTC. It specifies CASSPEGGLTYEQYF.

At least ten counts were recorded for this clonotype. The rearrangement joins TRBV10-3 to TRBJ2-1, with D hard to call. The CDR3 extends over 14 amino acids. Germline CDR1 reads ENHRY; CDR2 reads SYGVKD. The V end was cut by 0 bases, the J end by 3 bases, with 6 bases between. Here the CDR3 DNA reads TGTGCCATCAGTGAGTCGACTGACTACAATGAGCAGTTCTTC. Translation: CAISESTDYNEQFF.

The chain has TRBV10-3 and TRBJ2-1, with 10 bases that match TRBD2. The trim removed 3 bases at V and 5 bases at J, leaving 7 bases unmatched. Germline values: CDR1 ENHRY, CDR2 SYGVKD. The CDR3 is 16 residues long. CDR3 in DNA: TGTGCCATCAGTGACCCTAGCGGGAGTCGGGACAATGAGCAGTTCTTC. Amino acid sequence: CAISDPSGSRDNEQFF.

This clonotype was picked up a small number of times. The chain uses TRBV4-1 and TRBJ1-3, with a possible D match to TRBD1 (6 bases). V was pared by 5 bases and J by 3 bases, with 17 bases between. The germline CDR1 and CDR2 sequences are MGHRA and YSYEKL. The CDR3 has 16 amino acids. The CDR3 sequence: CASSIQKDSDGNTIYF. CDR3 in DNA: TGCGCCAGCAGCATACAGAAGGACAGCGATGGAAACACCATATATTTT.

This clonotype turned up a few times. The CDR3 is CASSYSSTGRVQPQHF. For the CDR3, the DNA is TGTGCCAGCAGTTACTCGTCTACCGGGAGAGTACAGCCCCAGCATTTT. The V gene is TRBV6-5, the J gene TRBJ1-5, with unresolved D. The CDR3 is 16 amino acids. The germline CDR1 and CDR2 sequences are MNHEY and SVGAGI. Between the trimmed V and J ends, which lost 0 bases and 7 bases, there was a span of 16 bases.

The gene calls are TRBV29-1 and TRBJ2-7, with 16 bases aligning to TRBD2. Germline V CDR1 and CDR2: SQVTM, ANQGSEA. V was clipped by 0 bases and J by 6 bases; unmatched bases: 5. The CDR3 is 16 residues long. The CDR3 region is CSVEDGTSGRVGEQYF. Here the CDR3 DNA reads TGCAGCGTTGAAGACGGGACTAGCGGGAGGGTGGGCGAGCAGTACTTC.

This clonotype was detected only a few times. This chain uses TRBV5-6 with TRBJ2-1; 7 bases align to TRBD2. Trimming cost V 0 bases and J 7 bases; bases outside gene matches: 7. In germline, CDR1 is SGHDT, CDR2 YYEEEE. The CDR3 is 15 residues long. The CDR3 nucleotides read TGTGCCAGCAGCTTGGTTGGCGGGAGTATAAATGAGCAGTTCTTC. Residues: CASSLVGGSINEQFF.

The chain has TRBV4-1 and TRBJ2-5, with D perhaps TRBD1 (6 bases). The CDR3 consists of 15 residues. The V and J ends lost 4 bases and 5 bases respectively, with 17 bases between them. From germline, CDR1 is MGHRA and CDR2 YSYEKL. CDR3 sequence (DNA): TGCGCCAGCAGCCCATCAGGCATCGACAGGGAGACCCAGTACTTC. Protein product: CASSPSGIDRETQYF.

This clonotype was recorded many times. The chain carries TRBV6-5 and TRBJ1-5; D is ambiguous. Germline CDR1 is MNHEY and CDR2 is SVGAGI. V was clipped by 2 bases and J by 5 bases, with 22 bases between them. This CDR3 is 18 amino acids long. CDR3 DNA sequence: TGTGCCAGCAGTTACCTGCGACTAGTCCCGAAAGGCTATCAGCCCCAGCATTTT. This translates into CASSYLRLVPKGYQPQHF.

Concerning this clonotype: It may be a read error: a sequence one base away is much more abundant. Here the CDR3 omits its conserved ending phenylalanine or tryptophan, so a read error is the likely source. The J gene is TRBJ2-7, the V gene TRBV6-6; the D is unclear. The V gene lost 0 bases and the J gene lost 0 bases, with 9 bases spanning the gap. The CDR3 length is 15 residues. The germline CDR1 and CDR2 sequences are MNHNY and SVGAGI (reference sequence). CDR3 residues: CASSYSIGISYEQYS. Written as DNA, the CDR3 is TGTGCCAGCAGTTACTCGATAGGTATCTCCTACGAGCAGTACTCC.

The chain links TRBV2 to TRBJ2-7, with 10 bases matching TRBD1. The V gene's germline CDR1 is SNHLY and CDR2 FYNNEI. The CDR3 runs 15 residues. Trimming removed 5 bases from V and 5 bases from J; junction bases left unmatched: 9. This CDR3 reads CASSFGTGAPHEQYF. In DNA form, the CDR3 reads TGTGCCAGCAGTTTTGGGACAGGGGCTCCCCACGAGCAGTACTTC.

The chain employs TRBV9 and TRBJ1-2, with D hard to call. V shed 0 bases and J shed 4 bases, with 13 bases lying between them. The CDR3 covers 15 residues. Per the germline V gene, CDR1 is SGDLS and CDR2 is YYNGEE. Here the CDR3 reads CASSVGNRMFYGYTF. Here the CDR3 DNA reads TGTGCCAGCAGCGTAGGGAACAGAATGTTCTATGGCTACACCTTC.

The table lists this clonotype with a few counts. The rearrangement links TRBV10-3 to TRBJ2-2, with TRBD2 as a possible D gene (5 bases). The germline V and J ends were trimmed by 5 bases and 2 bases, with 12 bases remaining between them. This CDR3 has 15 amino acids. Germline CDR1 reads ENHRY; CDR2 reads SYGVKD. CDR3 sequence reads: CAISSSPPNTGELFF. DNA for the CDR3: TGTGCCATCAGTTCTAGCCCACCAAACACCGGGGAGCTGTTTTTT.

This clonotype was seen at least ten times. CDR3 in amino acids: CASSLSNTEAFF. In nucleotides, the CDR3 is TGTGCCAGCAGTCTAAGTAACACTGAAGCTTTCTTT. The chain is built from TRBV12-3 or TRBV12-4 and TRBJ1-1; no clear D. The CDR3 loop spans 12 amino acids. V dropped 5 bases and J dropped 2 bases, with 6 bases sitting between them.

This clonotype was detected a few times. V usage is TRBV3-1 and J usage is TRBJ2-5, with D unclear. The CDR3 sequence is 13 residues long. V lost 2 bases, J lost 9 bases, and 13 bases lay in between. The germline gives CDR1 LGHDT, CDR2 YNNKEL (reference sequence). This chain's CDR3 is CASSQRLGLAQYF. The CDR3 DNA reads TGTGCCAGCAGCCAAAGGTTGGGGTTGGCCCAGTACTTC.

This clonotype was recorded many times. The chain recombines TRBV6-5 with TRBJ2-3; 7 bases map to TRBD1. The CDR3 length is 14 residues. The germline gives CDR1 MNHEY, CDR2 SVGAGI. The J segment lost 2 bases and the V segment lost 2 bases, leaving 1 base of the junction unmatched. CDR3 residues: CASSYGTATDTQYF. In DNA, the CDR3 is TGTGCCAGCAGTTACGGGACAGCCACAGATACGCAGTATTTT.

This clonotype was detected ten times or more. J is TRBJ2-5 and V is TRBV28; 10 bases are shared with TRBD1. The CDR3 has 14 amino acids. V gave up 6 bases and J gave up 4 bases; unmatched junction bases: 5. Germline loops: CDR1 MDHEN, CDR2 SYDVKM. The CDR3 sequence is CASSPRDRGETQYF. The CDR3 region has the DNA TGTGCCAGCAGCCCCCGGGACAGGGGAGAGACCCAGTACTTC.

The chain uses TRBV7-6 and TRBJ2-7; no clear D gene. In germline, CDR1 is SGHVS, CDR2 FNYEAQ. CDR3 length equals 12 residues. V shed 2 bases and J shed 4 bases, with 6 bases lying between them. The CDR3 DNA reads as TGTGCCAGCAGCTTAATAGAATACGAGCAGTACTTC. Translating it yields CASSLIEYEQYF.

Written as DNA, the CDR3 is TGTGCCAGCAGACCACGGCGTACAGGAGAGACCCAGTACTTC. Protein: CASRPRRTGETQYF. V usage is TRBV7-2 and J usage is TRBJ2-5; D may be TRBD1 (5 bases). The V end lost 6 bases, the J end lost 4 bases, and 15 bases lay between the germline ends. Germline CDR1 and CDR2: SGHTA and FQGNSA. This CDR3 contains 14 residues.

This clonotype was counted many times. The V gene is TRBV24-1, the J gene TRBJ1-2; 8 bases map to TRBD1. This CDR3 contains 15 residues. The J segment lost 2 bases and the V segment lost 4 bases, leaving 5 bases of the junction unmatched. CDR1 is KGHDR, CDR2 SFDVKD, per germline. The DNA of the CDR3 is TGTGCCACCAGTGACCCCCGACAGGGGAACTATGGCTACACCTTC. Its translation: CATSDPRQGNYGYTF.

This clonotype occurred many times. The chain employs TRBV7-8 and TRBJ2-7; 7 nucleotides match TRBD1. The V and J ends lost 4 bases and 3 bases, in that order; junction bases with no gene match: 6. The CDR3 totals 14 residues. Germline CDR1 and CDR2: SGHVS and FQNEAQ. The DNA for the CDR3 is TGTGCCAGCAGCTCCGACAGGGATCTCTACGAGCAGTACTTC. Residues: CASSSDRDLYEQYF.

CDR3 region: CASSSLTSFDTYKAGGGSYNEQFF. CDR3 DNA sequence: TGTGCCAGCAGTTCATTGACTAGCTTTGATACCTATAAAGCGGGAGGAGGTTCCTACAATGAGCAGTTCTTC. The chain carries TRBV6-4 and TRBJ2-1; 9 bases are shared with TRBD2. V shed 5 bases, J shed 1 base, and the junction held 30 bases outside the gene matches. CDR3 size: 24 residues. The V gene's germline CDR1 is MRHNA and CDR2 SNTAGT.

The chain is built from TRBV5-8 and TRBJ1-2; unclear D gene. The CDR3 has 14 amino acids. The germline V and J ends were trimmed by 3 bases and 1 base, with 10 bases remaining between them. CDR1 is SGHTS, CDR2 YDEGEE, per germline. As DNA, the CDR3 is TGTGCCAGCAGCTCTCGGACTCGTAACTATGGCTACACCTTC. Protein: CASSSRTRNYGYTF.

This clonotype was seen only once. The genes are TRBV4-1 and TRBJ2-2, with TRBD2 identical over 9 bases. V dropped 1 base and J dropped 8; count of bases not matched to a gene: 5. CDR1 is MGHRA and CDR2 is YSYEKL in the germline V gene. This CDR3 region has 15 residues. Here the CDR3 DNA reads TGCGCCAGCAGCCAAGCTAGCGGGAAGGCGGGGGAGCTGTTTTTT. It encodes CASSQASGKAGELFF.

The table lists this clonotype with a few counts. This likely comes from a read error, as the CDR3 has no conserved phenylalanine or tryptophan at its end. This sequence joins TRBV11-1 and TRBJ2-7; 10 bases match TRBD1. CDR1 is SGHAT and CDR2 is FQDESV in the germline V gene (reference sequence). With 5 bases clipped from V and 0 bases from J, the junction kept 10 bases outside the gene matches. The CDR3 totals 17 residues. The CDR3 is CASSNRPGTGASYEQYL. The DNA of the CDR3 is TGTGCCAGCAGCAACCGACCCGGGACAGGGGCCTCCTACGAGCAGTACCTC.

This clonotype was detected ten times or more. J is TRBJ2-2 and V is TRBV7-2; D may be TRBD2 (6 bases). Trimming pared 3 bases from V and 3 bases from J, leaving 17 bases between. The CDR3 is 17 residues long. Germline CDR1 reads SGHTA; CDR2 reads FQGNSA. The CDR3 sequence: CASSFLSPWGDTGELFF. CDR3 nucleotide sequence: TGTGCCAGCAGCTTCCTAAGTCCGTGGGGGGACACCGGGGAGCTGTTTTTT.

The gene calls are TRBV30 and TRBJ1-2, with 8 nucleotides matching TRBD1. Germline trimming cut 1 base from V and 8 bases from J; bases unmatched to any gene: 6. CDR3 size: 13 residues. CDR1 and CDR2 from the germline V gene are GTSNPN and SVGIG (reference sequence). CDR3 DNA sequence: TGTGCCTGGAGTGCCCAGGGGGCGGGCGGCTACACCTTC. Its translation: CAWSAQGAGGYTF.